This is a list of T cell receptor beta chains from one sample in a study of cytomegalovirus exposure and HLA in healthy donors. Assay used: immunoSEQ multiplex PCR; TCRdb lists only in-frame clones, some missing. The repertoire consists of over 100,000 clones, with 89% occurring once and the leading ten covering 1% to 1.5%. Sequencing was done on a sample of PBMCs. All receptors come from a woman aged 18-29 years in good health and CMV-seronegative. Each CDR3 is given with its conserved first and last residue. Fields, in order: V gene, J gene, D gene, CDR3 protein, CDR3 DNA. D genes are given only for firm matches.

V: TRBV5-1; J: TRBJ1-2; D: TRBD1; CDR3: CASSPDRDYGYTF; DNA: TGCGCCAGCAGCCCCGACAGGGACTATGGCTACACCTTC
V: TRBV5-1; J: TRBJ2-3; D: TRBD2; CDR3: CASSLGLAGADTQYF; DNA: TGCGCCAGCAGCTTGGGACTAGCGGGAGCAGATACGCAGTATTTT
V: TRBV5-4; J: TRBJ2-3; D: TRBD2; CDR3: CASSLVGGGITDTQYF; DNA: TGTGCCAGCAGCTTGGTTGGCGGGGGGATCACAGATACGCAGTATTTT
V: TRBV5-6; J: TRBJ2-1; D: TRBD2; CDR3: CASIRGLTLGNEQFF; DNA: TGTGCCAGCATTAGGGGACTAACATTAGGCAATGAGCAGTTCTTC
V: TRBV6-5; J: TRBJ1-5; D: -; CDR3: CASSPTGLNQPQHF; DNA: TGTGCCAGCAGTCCAACAGGGCTTAATCAGCCCCAGCATTTT
V: TRBV7-9; J: TRBJ2-3; D: TRBD2; CDR3: CASSLGLAGGTDTQYF; DNA: TGTGCCAGCAGCTTAGGGCTAGCGGGGGGCACAGATACGCAGTATTTT
V: TRBV19; J: TRBJ1-6; D: -; CDR3: CASTRTQGNSPLHF; DNA: TGTGCCAGTACCCGGACCCAGGGAAATTCACCCCTCCACTTT
V: TRBV19; J: TRBJ1-1; D: -; CDR3: CASSMRGNTEAFF; DNA: TGTGCCAGTAGTATGAGAGGGAACACTGAAGCTTTCTTT
V: TRBV2; J: TRBJ1-1; D: -; CDR3: CASMSFLNTEAFF; DNA: TGTGCCAGCATGAGTTTTCTGAACACTGAAGCTTTCTTT
V: TRBV11-3; J: TRBJ2-5; D: TRBD1; CDR3: CASLKSDREKETQYF; DNA: TGTGCCAGCCTAAAATCGGACAGGGAGAAAGAGACCCAGTACTTC
V: TRBV9; J: TRBJ2-5; D: -; CDR3: CASTCGSFAAYVTQYF; DNA: TGTGCCAGCACCTGCGGGTCTTTTGCCGCCTATGTGACCCAGTACTTC
V: TRBV12-5; J: TRBJ1-1; D: TRBD1; CDR3: CASGLLGTANTEAFF; DNA: TGTGCTAGTGGTTTGCTCGGGACAGCGAACACTGAAGCTTTCTTT
V: TRBV10-2; J: TRBJ2-1; D: TRBD1; CDR3: CASSRTGVEDNEQFF; DNA: TGCGCCAGCAGCAGGACAGGGGTCGAAGACAATGAGCAGTTCTTC
V: TRBV6-6; J: TRBJ1-1; D: -; CDR3: CASSYSIAYEAFF; DNA: TGTGCCAGCAGTTACTCGATCGCGTATGAAGCTTTCTTT
V: TRBV19; J: TRBJ1-1; D: TRBD1; CDR3: CASSMYPGGEAFF; DNA: TGTGCCAGTAGTATGTACCCAGGGGGTGAAGCTTTCTTT
V: TRBV10-1; J: TRBJ1-3; D: -; CDR3: CASTGTSSARNTIYF; DNA: TGCGCCAGCACGGGGACTTCCAGTGCTAGGAACACCATATATTTT